A single T cell receptor (beta chain) is shown here with its context. CDR1 is MGHRA, CDR2 YSYEKL, per germline. This CDR3 has 13 amino acids. V was cut by 4 bases and J by 4 bases, with 10 bases left in between. Study processing details: Amplification of reference gene primers was used by the study to estimate nucleated cell counts. Some clones are missing from TCRdb's copy, which holds only in-frame ones; the method was immunoSEQ multiplex PCR. From that table come the V and J calls and clone size; the DNA was used to work out D and trimming. This table has 150,000 or so clones, 75% to 90% appearing once. The data belong to a study of blood T cell repertoires in COVID-19. Study summary: Acute-phase and convalescent COVID-19 samples originated in the United States, Italy and Spain. T cells, B-cell-depleted T cells, or PBMCs provided the cDNA or gDNA that served as material.

Seattle enrolled patients during active infection and tracked them longitudinally. The receptor's source is a man younger than 30 with COVID-19, enrolled during active disease. The chain couples TRBV4-1 to TRBJ1-2, with unresolved D. Sample: peripheral blood. The CDR3 nucleotides are TGCGCCAGCAGCCCCGGGAGGAGCTATGGCTACACCTTC. It yields the protein CASSPGRSYGYTF.